Below are 30 T cell receptor beta chains sequenced from a single sample in a study of control samples from healthy donors and cancer patients. Clones were sequenced by immunoSEQ multiplex PCR, and TCRdb holds only the in-frame ones, with some missing. The sample shows 150,000 to 200,000 clones, around 89% of them seen only once. The sequenced sample consisted of blood. Every receptor here comes from a woman aged 50 to 60 in good health.

The gene calls are TRBV3-1 (or the pseudogene TRBV3-2) and TRBJ2-1, with D possibly matching TRBD2 (5 bases). The germline CDR1 and CDR2 sequences are LGHDT and YNNKEL (reference sequence). The CDR3 is 16 amino acids. Trimming shortened V by 3 bases and J by 5 bases, and 17 bases separated the two germline ends. The CDR3 region is CASSQFWQRSHNEQFF. The CDR3, as DNA: TGTGCCAGCAGCCAGTTTTGGCAGCGGTCCCACAATGAGCAGTTCTTC.

V is TRBV24-1 and J is TRBJ1-5; TRBD1 might be the D (5 bases). From germline, CDR1 is KGHDR and CDR2 SFDVKD. The ends were cut back, 12 bases at V and 2 bases at J, with 13 bases in the middle. The CDR3 sequence is 13 residues long. The CDR3 region is CAVQGSGNQPQHF. CDR3 nucleotide sequence: TGTGCCGTCCAGGGCTCGGGCAATCAGCCCCAGCATTTT.

This clone was observed once. The V call is TRBV9, the J call TRBJ1-1; no firm D call. Germline CDR1 is SGDLS and CDR2 is YYNGEE. V gave up 1 base and J gave up 5 bases, with 12 bases separating them. The CDR3 loop spans 14 amino acids. CDR3 region: CASSVRSTGTEAFF. For the CDR3, the DNA is TGTGCCAGCAGCGTAAGGTCTACCGGGACTGAAGCTTTCTTT.

The chain is built from TRBV10-3 and TRBJ1-2; 7 positions match TRBD1. The CDR3 has 14 amino acids. V gave up 0 bases and J gave up 6 bases; unmatched junction bases: 4. CDR1 is ENHRY and CDR2 is SYGVKD in the germline V gene. The CDR3 reads CAISESTGYDGYTF. In nucleotides, the CDR3 is TGTGCCATCAGTGAGTCGACAGGGTATGATGGCTACACCTTC.

The chain couples TRBV6-5 to TRBJ1-2; D might be TRBD1 (5 bases). This CDR3 region has 15 residues. V was pared by 2 bases and J by 5 bases, with 15 bases between. Germline CDR1 and CDR2: MNHEY and SVGAGI. This chain's CDR3 is CASSYRIWQGYGYTF. For the CDR3, the DNA is TGTGCCAGCAGTTACCGAATATGGCAGGGTTATGGCTACACCTTC.

V is TRBV7-2 and J is TRBJ2-3; D gene unclear. The CDR3 has 14 amino acids. With 1 base removed from V and 2 bases from J, the gap between germline ends came to 7 bases. Germline CDR1 SGHTA, CDR2 FQGNSA. The CDR3 here is CASSLVRHTDTQYF. As DNA, the CDR3 is TGTGCCAGCAGCTTAGTAAGACACACAGATACGCAGTATTTT.

This clone was counted a few times. The chain couples TRBV6-1 to TRBJ2-3; no clear D gene. CDR3 length: 18 residues. Germline V lookup: CDR1 MNHNS, CDR2 SASEGT. Deletions cut 0 bases from V and 0 bases from J, with 16 bases between. The chain's CDR3 is CASSEARQSVPSTDTQYF. The CDR3 coding sequence is TGTGCCAGCAGTGAAGCGCGGCAGTCTGTGCCTAGCACAGATACGCAGTATTTT.

The V gene is TRBV28, the J gene TRBJ2-1; 13 positions match TRBD2. Germline V lookup: CDR1 MDHEN, CDR2 SYDVKM. J gave up 1 base and V 7 bases, and 7 bases lay outside the gene matches. The CDR3 extends over 17 amino acids. CDR3 region: CASIGLAGEASYNEQFF. The CDR3 DNA reads TGTGCCAGCATAGGACTAGCGGGAGAGGCATCCTACAATGAGCAGTTCTTC.

The count of this clone is one. The chain recombines TRBV27 with TRBJ1-2; the match to TRBD1 covers 9 bases. The CDR3 has 13 residues. Germline values: CDR1 MNHEY, CDR2 SMNVEV (reference sequence). Trimming took 8 bases from V and 13 from J; bases not matched to a gene: 14. The CDR3 here is CASRSGTGYRATF. CDR3 nucleotide sequence: TGTGCCAGCCGATCCGGGACAGGGTATCGGGCCACCTTC.

V gene TRBV7-3 combines with J gene TRBJ2-7; D possibly corresponds to TRBD1 (5 bases). The germline V and J ends were trimmed by 5 bases and 3 bases, with 17 bases remaining between them. There are 15 residues in the CDR3. Germline loops: CDR1 SGHTA, CDR2 FQGTGA. The CDR3 nucleotides read TGTGCCAGCAGCCCAGGTTGGGGCCAGTACTACGAGCAGTACTTC. Protein product: CASSPGWGQYYEQYF. The full variable domain, completed using reference TRBV7-3 and TRBJ2-7, is GAGVSQTPSNKVTEKGKYVELRCDPISGHTALYWYRQSLGQGPEFLIYFQGTGAADDSGLPNDRFFAVRPEGSVSTLKIQRTERGDSAVYLCASSPGWGQYYEQYFGPGTRLTVT.

V usage is TRBV6-2 or TRBV6-3 and J usage is TRBJ2-1; D not certain. The V gene lost 6 bases and the J gene lost 7 bases, with 19 bases spanning the gap. From germline, CDR1 is MNHEY and CDR2 SVGEGT. This CDR3 spans 15 amino acids. CDR3 region: CASSLVRTSANEQFF. CDR3 coding DNA: TGTGCCAGCAGCCTTGTCCGGACCTCGGCAAATGAGCAGTTCTTC.

J is TRBJ2-7 and V is TRBV3-1 (or the pseudogene TRBV3-2), with TRBD1 identical over 11 bases. Germline V gene data show CDR1 as LGHDT and CDR2 as YNNKEL (reference sequence). The CDR3 is made up of 15 amino acids. The V segment lost 3 bases and the J segment 2 bases; nucleotides outside the gene matches: 3. CDR3 protein: CASSQPGQGAYEQYF. The DNA for the CDR3 is TGTGCCAGCAGCCAGCCGGGACAGGGGGCCTACGAGCAGTACTTC.

This chain uses TRBV4-3 with TRBJ2-1; no firm D call. This CDR3 contains 13 residues. Trimming removed 4 bases from V and 5 bases from J, with 9 bases in between. From germline, CDR1 is LGHNA and CDR2 YSLEER. The CDR3 sequence is CASSPRPDNEQFF. DNA for the CDR3: TGCGCCAGCAGCCCCCGGCCCGACAATGAGCAGTTCTTC.

A remark on this clone: The same CDR3 also results from other DNA sequences found in this sample. The CDR3 is CASSPSGGETQYF. CDR3 nucleotide sequence: TGTGCCAGCTCACCTAGCGGGGGTGAGACCCAGTACTTC. The chain links TRBV18 to TRBJ2-5, with 9 bases aligning to TRBD2. Germline V CDR1 and CDR2: KGHSH, LQKENI. This CDR3 is 13 amino acids long. V shed 3 bases and J 5 bases; nucleotides not matched to a gene: 1.

This chain uses TRBV12-3 or TRBV12-4 with TRBJ1-1, with D uncertain. The germline V and J ends were trimmed by 6 bases and 4 bases, with 12 bases remaining between them. The CDR3 totals 13 residues. Here the CDR3 DNA reads TGTGCCAGCAGACCGGGCGGCCTCACTGAAGCTTTCTTT. It translates to CASRPGGLTEAFF.

The rearrangement uses TRBV27 and TRBJ1-4; no definite D call. The CDR3 has 15 residues. Trimming left V 5 bases short and J 1 base short, with 11 bases between. Germline V gene sequence: CDR1 MNHEY, CDR2 SMNVEV (reference sequence). The chain's CDR3 is CASSIWEGTNEKLFF. For the CDR3, the DNA is TGTGCCAGCAGTATATGGGAGGGAACTAATGAAAAACTGTTTTTT.

This chain uses TRBV6-6 with TRBJ1-1; D uncertain. The germline gives CDR1 MNHNY, CDR2 SVGAGI (reference sequence). V was shortened by 0 bases and J by 0 bases, with 5 bases between the two germline ends. This CDR3 contains 14 residues. The chain's CDR3 is CASSYSGMNTEAFF. CDR3 sequence (DNA): TGTGCCAGCAGTTACTCAGGGATGAACACTGAAGCTTTCTTT.

This chain connects TRBV5-1 to TRBJ2-5; 8 bases align to TRBD1. The trim removed 0 bases at V and 2 bases at J, leaving 0 bases unmatched. This CDR3 region has 14 residues. Germline CDR1 is SGHRS and CDR2 is YFSETQ. CDR3 nucleotides: TGCGCCAGCAGCTTGGGGACAGGGCAAGAGACCCAGTACTTC. Translation gives CASSLGTGQETQYF.

V and J are TRBV27 and TRBJ1-6; D gene unclear. From germline, CDR1 is MNHEY and CDR2 SMNVEV (reference sequence). V lost 4 bases and J 0 bases, leaving 16 bases between the germline ends. The CDR3 has 18 residues. This chain's CDR3 is CASSSSRSLSSYNSPLHF. In DNA form, the CDR3 reads TGTGCCAGCAGTTCGTCCAGGAGTCTCTCCTCCTATAATTCACCCCTCCACTTT.

The rearrangement links TRBV28 to TRBJ1-1; a weak D match, TRBD1 (5 bases). CDR1 MDHEN and CDR2 SYDVKM come from the germline V gene. V was pared by 7 bases and J by 5 bases, with 14 bases between. The CDR3 sequence is 13 residues long. CDR3 loop: CASKLRGFTEAFF. The CDR3 region has the DNA TGTGCCAGCAAGCTGAGGGGATTTACTGAAGCTTTCTTT.

This chain joins TRBV28 and TRBJ2-5; 9 bases align to TRBD1. The CDR3 extends over 13 amino acids. With V trimmed by 7 bases and J by 4 bases, 4 bases remained unmatched. Germline-derived CDR1 and CDR2 are MDHEN and SYDVKM. CDR3 sequence (DNA): TGTGCCAGCACCCGACAGGGGGTAGAGACCCAGTACTTC. It encodes CASTRQGVETQYF.

The chain employs TRBV29-1 and TRBJ1-1, with 9 bases matching TRBD1. CDR3 length: 12 residues. V dropped 5 bases and J dropped 7; count of bases not matched to a gene: 5. Germline CDR1 reads SQVTM; CDR2 reads ANQGSEA. The CDR3 DNA reads TGCAGCGTTCAGGACAGGGGAGGTGAAGCTTTCTTT. It encodes CSVQDRGGEAFF.

The gene calls are TRBV19 and TRBJ2-5; 9 nucleotides align to TRBD1. CDR3 length equals 14 residues. Germline CDR1 and CDR2: LNHDA and SQIVND (reference sequence). J gave up 4 bases and V 9 bases, and 9 bases lay outside the gene matches. The CDR3 protein is CASQEQGARETQYF. CDR3 DNA: TGTGCCAGCCAGGAACAGGGGGCTCGAGAGACCCAGTACTTC.

The chain combines TRBV30 with TRBJ1-1; D uncertain. V lost 0 bases, J lost 5 bases, and 10 bases lay in between. The germline gives CDR1 GTSNPN, CDR2 SVGIG (reference sequence). This CDR3 has 13 residues. CDR3: CAWSVRSGTEAFF. The DNA of the CDR3 is TGTGCCTGGAGTGTACGGTCGGGGACTGAAGCTTTCTTT.

CDR3 in DNA: TGTGCCAGCAGTTATATGGGGGCGGCCTACTTC. Translation gives CASSYMGAAYF. The chain is built from TRBV6-2 or TRBV6-3 and TRBJ2-7; D might be TRBD1 (6 bases). The CDR3 spans 11 residues. V lost 3 bases and J lost 13, with 13 bases in between. Germline CDR1 reads MNHEY; CDR2 reads SVGEGT.

This clone has only one observation. V usage is TRBV28 and J usage is TRBJ2-7; either TRBD1 or TRBD2 may fit D (6 bases each). This CDR3 contains 13 residues. V was trimmed by 6 bases and J by 6 bases, leaving 15 bases between them. Germline CDR1 reads MDHEN; CDR2 reads SYDVKM. The chain's CDR3 is CASRLTGGFEQYF. The CDR3, as DNA: TGTGCCAGCAGGCTGACAGGAGGGTTCGAGCAGTACTTC. Full variable domain (outside the CDR3, taken from reference TRBV28 and TRBJ2-7): DVKVTQSSRYLVKRTGEKVFLECVQDMDHENMFWYRQDPGLGLRLIYFSYDVKMKEKGDIPEGYSVSREKKERFSLILESASTNQTSMYLCASRLTGGFEQYFGPGTRLTVT.

This chain connects TRBV15 to TRBJ1-1; the D is unclear. CDR1 is LNHNV and CDR2 is YYDKDF in the germline V gene (reference sequence). V lost 8 bases, J lost 0 bases, and 10 bases lay in between. The CDR3 consists of 13 residues. CDR3 amino acids: CATSWTVNTEAFF. In DNA form, the CDR3 reads TGTGCCACCTCTTGGACGGTGAACACTGAAGCTTTCTTT.

V usage is TRBV7-2 and J usage is TRBJ2-3, with a tentative D call TRBD2 (6 bases). The CDR3 totals 15 residues. CDR1 is SGHTA and CDR2 is FQGNSA in the germline V gene. Trimming shortened V by 5 bases and J by 10 bases, and 22 bases separated the two germline ends. The CDR3 DNA follows: TGTGCCAGCAGCCCTCGCGGGACTCCCAGTCAAGCGCAGTATTTT. Translating gives CASSPRGTPSQAQYF.

In DNA form, the CDR3 reads TGTGCCAGCAGCTTAATGAGGGCAGATTTTAACACTGAAGCTTTCTTT. Translation: CASSLMRADFNTEAFF. The V call is TRBV7-2, the J call TRBJ1-1, with D hard to call. In germline, CDR1 is SGHTA, CDR2 FQGNSA. This CDR3 region has 16 residues. The germline V and J ends were trimmed by 2 bases and 2 bases, with 15 bases remaining between them. The full variable domain, in which reference TRBV7-2 and TRBJ1-1 provide the parts outside the CDR3, is GAGVSQSPSNKVTEKGKDVELRCDPISGHTALYWYRQSLGQGLEFLIYFQGNSAPDKSGLPSDRFSAERTGGSVSTLTIQRTQQEDSAVYLCASSLMRADFNTEAFFGQGTRLTVV.

Turning to this clone: Germline and junction disagree at one end, which may indicate a read error. Other DNA sequences of this sample code for an identical CDR3. DNA of the CDR3: TGTGCCAGCAGCCTAGCGGGGGGCACAGATACGCAGTATTTT. It specifies CASSLAGGTDTQYF. J is TRBJ2-3 and V is TRBV7-9, with TRBD2 identical over 10 bases. This CDR3 has 14 residues. Germline CDR1 SEHNR, CDR2 FQNEAQ (reference sequence).